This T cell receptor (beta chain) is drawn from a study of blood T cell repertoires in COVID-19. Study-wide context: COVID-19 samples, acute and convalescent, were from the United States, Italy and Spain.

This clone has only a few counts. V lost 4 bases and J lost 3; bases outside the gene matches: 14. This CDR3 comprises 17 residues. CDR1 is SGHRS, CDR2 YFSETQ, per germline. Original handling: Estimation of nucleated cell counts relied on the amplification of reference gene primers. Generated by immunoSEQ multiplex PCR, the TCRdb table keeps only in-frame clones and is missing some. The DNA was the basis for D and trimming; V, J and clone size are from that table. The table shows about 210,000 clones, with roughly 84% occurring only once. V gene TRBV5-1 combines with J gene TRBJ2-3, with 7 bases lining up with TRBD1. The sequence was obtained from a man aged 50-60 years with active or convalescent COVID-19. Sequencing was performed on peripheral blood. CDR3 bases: TGCGCCAGCAGCCCCAGGGATTCGACAGGGTGGACAGATACGCAGTATTTT. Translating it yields CASSPRDSTGWTDTQYF.